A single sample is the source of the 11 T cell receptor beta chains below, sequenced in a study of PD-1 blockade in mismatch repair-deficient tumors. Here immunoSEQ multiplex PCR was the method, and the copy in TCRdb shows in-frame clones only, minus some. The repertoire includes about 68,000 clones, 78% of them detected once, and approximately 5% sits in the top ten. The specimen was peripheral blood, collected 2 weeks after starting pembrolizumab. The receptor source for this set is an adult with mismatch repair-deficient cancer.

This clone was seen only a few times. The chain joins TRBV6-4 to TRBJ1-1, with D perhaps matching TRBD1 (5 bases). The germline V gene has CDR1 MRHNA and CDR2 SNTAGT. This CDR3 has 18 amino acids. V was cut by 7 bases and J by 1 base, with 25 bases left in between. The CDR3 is CASNSDRYQGRWNTEAFF. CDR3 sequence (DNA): TGTGCCAGCAATAGTGACCGTTACCAGGGACGGTGGAACACTGAAGCTTTCTTT.

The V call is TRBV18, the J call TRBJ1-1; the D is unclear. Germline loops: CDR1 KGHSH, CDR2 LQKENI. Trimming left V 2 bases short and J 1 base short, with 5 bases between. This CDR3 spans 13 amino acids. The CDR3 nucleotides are TGTGCCAGCTCACCAACAAAGAACACTGAAGCTTTCTTT. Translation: CASSPTKNTEAFF. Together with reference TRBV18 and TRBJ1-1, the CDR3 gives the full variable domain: NAGVMQNPRHLVRRRGQEARLRCSPMKGHSHVYWYRQLPEEGLKFMVYLQKENIIDESGMPKERFSAEFPKEGPSILRIQQVVRGDSAAYFCASSPTKNTEAFFGQGTRLTVV.

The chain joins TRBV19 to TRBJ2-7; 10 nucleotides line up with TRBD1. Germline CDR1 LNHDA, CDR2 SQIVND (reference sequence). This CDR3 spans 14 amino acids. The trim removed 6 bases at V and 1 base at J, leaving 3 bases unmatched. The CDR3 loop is CASSWTGGSYEQYF. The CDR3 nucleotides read TGTGCCAGTAGCTGGACAGGGGGGTCCTACGAGCAGTACTTC.

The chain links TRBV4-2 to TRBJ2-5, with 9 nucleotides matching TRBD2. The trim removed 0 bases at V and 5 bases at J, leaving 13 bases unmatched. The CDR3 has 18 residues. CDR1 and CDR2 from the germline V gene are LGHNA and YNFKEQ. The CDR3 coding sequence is TGTGCCAGCAGCCAAGAGGGGACAGCGGGGGGAGGGCAGGAGACCCAGTACTTC. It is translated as CASSQEGTAGGGQETQYF.

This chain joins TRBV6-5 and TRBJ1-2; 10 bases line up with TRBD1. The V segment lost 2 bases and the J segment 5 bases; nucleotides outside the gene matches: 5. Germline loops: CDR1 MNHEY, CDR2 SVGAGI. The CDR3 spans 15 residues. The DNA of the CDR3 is TGTGCCAGCAGTTACAGGACAGGGGGTTTTTATGGCTACACCTTC. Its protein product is CASSYRTGGFYGYTF.

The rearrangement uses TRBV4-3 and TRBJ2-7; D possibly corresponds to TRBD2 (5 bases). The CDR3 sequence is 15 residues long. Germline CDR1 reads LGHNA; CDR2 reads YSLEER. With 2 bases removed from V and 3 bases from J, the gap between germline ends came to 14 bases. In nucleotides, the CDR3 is TGCGCCAGCAGCCAATACTCGGGAACCGACTACGAGCAGTACTTC. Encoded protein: CASSQYSGTDYEQYF.

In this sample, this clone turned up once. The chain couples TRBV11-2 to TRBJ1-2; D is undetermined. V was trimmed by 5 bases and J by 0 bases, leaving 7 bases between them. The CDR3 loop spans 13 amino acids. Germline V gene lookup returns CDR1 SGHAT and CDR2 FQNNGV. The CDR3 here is CASSHKANYGYTF. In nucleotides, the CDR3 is TGTGCCAGCAGCCACAAAGCTAACTATGGCTACACCTTC. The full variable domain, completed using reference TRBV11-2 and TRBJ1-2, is EAGVAQSPRYKIIEKRQSVAFWCNPISGHATLYWYQQILGQGPKLLIQFQNNGVVDDSQLPKDRFSAERLKGVDSTLKIQPAKLEDSAVYLCASSHKANYGYTFGSGTRLTVV.

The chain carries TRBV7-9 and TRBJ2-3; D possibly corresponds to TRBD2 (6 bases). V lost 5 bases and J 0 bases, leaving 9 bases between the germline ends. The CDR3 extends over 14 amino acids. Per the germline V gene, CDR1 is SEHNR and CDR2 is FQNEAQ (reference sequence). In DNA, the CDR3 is TGTGCCAGCAGCGTAAGCGGGAGCACAGATACGCAGTATTTT. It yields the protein CASSVSGSTDTQYF.

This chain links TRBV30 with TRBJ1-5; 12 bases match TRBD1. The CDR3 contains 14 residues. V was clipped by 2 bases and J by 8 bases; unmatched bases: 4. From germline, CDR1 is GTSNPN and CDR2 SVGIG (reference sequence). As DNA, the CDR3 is TGTGCCTGGAGTCCGGGACAGGGGGCAGAGCCCCAGCATTTT. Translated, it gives CAWSPGQGAEPQHF.

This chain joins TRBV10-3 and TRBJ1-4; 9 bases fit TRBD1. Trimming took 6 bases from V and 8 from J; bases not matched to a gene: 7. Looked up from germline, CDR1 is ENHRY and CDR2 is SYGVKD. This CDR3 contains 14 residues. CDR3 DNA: TGTGCCATCAGACAGGGGGCCGGGACCGAAAAACTGTTTTTT. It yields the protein CAIRQGAGTEKLFF.

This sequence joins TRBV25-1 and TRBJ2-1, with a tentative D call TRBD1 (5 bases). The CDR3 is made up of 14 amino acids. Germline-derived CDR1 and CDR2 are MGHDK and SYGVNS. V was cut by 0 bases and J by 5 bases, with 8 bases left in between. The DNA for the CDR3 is TGTGCCAGCAGTGAATACAGGGCCGACAATGAGCAGTTCTTC. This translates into CASSEYRADNEQFF.